This T cell receptor beta chain emerged from a study of T-cell memory formation after mild COVID-19. Study-wide results and caveats: The main location of contracting CD4+ clones was CM and EM, and that of contracting CD8+ clones was EMRA.

TCRdb reprocessed the 5' RACE reads via MiXCR and lists one record per CDR3 protein. The table has more than 300,000 distinct CDR3 sequences, approximately 14% seen once. On this clonotype itself: Its antigen is currently unknown.

This clonotype was sampled from a man aged 18-30 years who had mild COVID-19 (a few samples of this study predate the infection). Cell type and time point are not known. The sample taken for sequencing was PBMCs or a T cell subset sorted from them (not recorded which).

CDR3 coding DNA: TGCGCCAGCAGCCAAGATTATACGGCCCCGGAGGTGATGTACTTC. Translation gives CASSQDYTAPEVMYF. The gene calls are TRBV4-3 and TRBJ2-5; tentatively, D is TRBD2 (5 bases). Germline V gives CDR1 LGHNA, CDR2 YSLEER. This CDR3 has 15 amino acids. V was shortened by 0 bases and J by 13 bases, with 21 bases between the two germline ends.